This T cell receptor (beta chain) was retrieved from a study of naive and memory T cell subsets. Findings and limits, study-wide: Gini index rose across naive, CM, EM and EMRA in CD4 and CD8.

Germline V CDR1 and CDR2: SGHDN, FVKESK. Trimming took 0 bases from V and 4 from J, leaving 9 bases between them. The CDR3 contains 14 residues. Both TRBC1 and TRBC2 were covered by a beta constant-region primer of two equimolar oligonucleotides. Four rounds of PCR amplified the ligated cDNA using nested alpha and beta constant-region primers plus SP2. The cDNA 3' end received a ligated single-stranded oligonucleotide carrying the SP2 primer and a 12-nucleotide UMI. TCRdb processed the UMI-ligation and nested PCR reads anew with MiXCR; each CDR3 protein has one entry. The sample lists 80,000 or so distinct CDR3 sequences; 9% to 9.5% were seen once. In this sample, this clonotype turned up many times. Antigen specificity is unknown.

The source of this sequence is a human donor in good health. The specimen sequenced was naive CD8+ T cells from blood. The chain joins TRBV14 to TRBJ1-2, with D possibly matching TRBD1 (5 bases). DNA for the CDR3: TGTGCCAGCAGCCAAGATCAGGGAAGCTATGGCTACACCTTC. Translated: CASSQDQGSYGYTF.